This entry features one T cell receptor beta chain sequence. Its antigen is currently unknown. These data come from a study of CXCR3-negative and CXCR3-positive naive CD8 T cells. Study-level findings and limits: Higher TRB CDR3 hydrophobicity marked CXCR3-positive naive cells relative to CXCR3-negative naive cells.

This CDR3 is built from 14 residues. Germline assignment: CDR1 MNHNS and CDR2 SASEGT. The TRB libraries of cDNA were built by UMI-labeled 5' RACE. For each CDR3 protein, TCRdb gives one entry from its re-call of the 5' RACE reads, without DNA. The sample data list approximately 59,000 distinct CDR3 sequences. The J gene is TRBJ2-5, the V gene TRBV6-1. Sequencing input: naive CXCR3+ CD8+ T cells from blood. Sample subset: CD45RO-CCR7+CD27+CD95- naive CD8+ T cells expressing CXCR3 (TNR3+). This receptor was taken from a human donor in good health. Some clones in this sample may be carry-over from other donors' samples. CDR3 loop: CASSDPDVQETQYF.